This passage covers 30 T cell receptor beta chains from one sample sequenced in a study of molecular identifiers for immune sequencing clone quantification. One entry per CDR3 protein results from TCRdb running MiXCR on the PCR reads. The sample records over 600,000 distinct CDR3 sequences, just under 20% being singletons. Input material: naive CD8+ T cells from blood, with Jurkat cell RNA spiked in. The sample's subset: FACS-sorted CD8+CD4-CCR7+CD45RA+ naive T cells. The source is a human donor in good health. Some libraries in this study had Jurkat cell RNA spiked in.

The chain uses TRBV6-5 and TRBJ2-2; no firm D call. This CDR3 region has 13 residues. In germline, CDR1 is MNHEY, CDR2 SVGAGI. V was trimmed by 0 bases and J by 7 bases, leaving 6 bases between them. CDR3 nucleotide sequence: TGTGCCAGCAGTTACTCGACGATCGGGGAGCTGTTTTTT. This sequence encodes CASSYSTIGELFF.

Details on this clonotype: This may arise from a read error, as a much more abundant clone is one base away. The genes are TRBV20-1 and TRBJ2-1; TRBD1 is a possible D gene (6 bases). The CDR3 is 11 amino acids. Germline V lookup: CDR1 DFQATT, CDR2 SNEGSKA (reference sequence). CDR3 amino acids: CSARRGNVQFF. For the CDR3, the DNA is TGCAGTGCGAGAAGGGGGAATGTGCAGTTCTTC.

There are many counts of this clonotype. The chain has TRBV6-5 and TRBJ1-6, with a possible D match to TRBD1 (6 bases). Trimming cost V 11 bases and J 0 bases, with 17 bases left between them. Germline V gene lookup returns CDR1 MNHEY and CDR2 SVGAGI. The CDR3 runs to 16 residues. The CDR3 bases are TGTGCCTCGGGGCAGGGGCCGAGCTCCTATAATTCACCCCTCCACTTT. It encodes CASGQGPSSYNSPLHF.

The rearrangement links TRBV10-3 to TRBJ2-2, with a tentative D call TRBD2 (5 bases). Germline V gives CDR1 ENHRY, CDR2 SYGVKD. With 3 bases removed from V and 4 bases from J, the gap between germline ends came to 9 bases. The CDR3 totals 14 residues. For the CDR3, the DNA is TGTGCCATCAGTGACCCTGCGGGCACCGGGGAGCTGTTTTTT. This translates into CAISDPAGTGELFF.

A word on this clonotype: A much more abundant neighbour one base away suggests this may be a read error. This sequence joins TRBV5-1 and TRBJ2-7, with 9 bases matching TRBD1. The CDR3 loop spans 16 amino acids. The germline gives CDR1 SGHRS, CDR2 YFSETQ. V shed 4 bases, J shed 6 bases, and the junction held 14 bases outside the gene matches. This CDR3 is CASSPIRDRDRCEQYF. CDR3 nucleotides: TGCGCCAGCAGCCCTATCCGGGACAGGGATCGTTGCGAGCAGTACTTC.

This clonotype came up many times. V usage is TRBV27 and J usage is TRBJ1-1; possibly TRBD1 for D (5 bases). V lost 3 bases to trimming and J lost 0 bases, with 14 bases between them. The V gene's germline CDR1 is MNHEY and CDR2 SMNVEV (reference sequence). The CDR3 is 16 residues long. CDR3 sequence reads: CASSFHRTSLNTEAFF. The CDR3 DNA is TGTGCCAGCAGTTTCCACCGGACAAGCTTGAACACTGAAGCTTTCTTT.

V is TRBV5-1 and J is TRBJ1-5, with D possibly being TRBD1 (5 bases). The V gene's germline CDR1 is SGHRS and CDR2 YFSETQ. Trimming left V 0 bases short and J 7 bases short, with 14 bases between. The CDR3 length is 15 residues. The CDR3 nucleotides are TGCGCCAGCAGCTTGGAAGGGGCATCAGGGCAGCCCCAGCATTTT. This translates into CASSLEGASGQPQHF. The whole variable domain, remainder taken from reference TRBV5-1 and TRBJ1-5, is KAGVTQTPRYLIKTRGQQVTLSCSPISGHRSVSWYQQTPGQGLQFLFEYFSETQRNKGNFPGRFSGRQFSNSRSEMNVSTLELGDSALYLCASSLEGASGQPQHFGDGTRLSIL.

This clonotype has ten or more counts. The chain uses TRBV12-3 or TRBV12-4 and TRBJ2-5, with 7 bases identical to TRBD1. The CDR3 consists of 14 residues. V lost 5 bases and J lost 4; bases outside the gene matches: 7. In DNA, the CDR3 is TGTGCCAGCAGTCTAGGCAGGGGGAGAGAGACCCAGTACTTC. This codes for CASSLGRGRETQYF.

Notes on this clonotype: Its ends do not fully match the called genes, so a read error is possible. The chain uses TRBV7-9 and TRBJ2-2; tentative D call: TRBD2 (5 bases). There are 15 residues in the CDR3. Germline V gene sequence: CDR1 SEHNR, CDR2 FQNEAQ (reference sequence). CDR3 sequence: CASSLPSPGTGEPFF. The DNA for the CDR3 is TGTGCCAGCAGCTTGCCCTCCCCGGGCACCGGGGAGCCGTTTTTT.

This clonotype was seen ten or more times. The rearrangement joins TRBV28 to TRBJ2-3; TRBD2 matches at 11 bases. The V gene's germline CDR1 is MDHEN and CDR2 SYDVKM. The CDR3 contains 17 residues. After removal of 4 bases from V and 0 bases from J, the junction contained 6 bases not matched to a gene. CDR3 in DNA: TGTGCCAGCAGTTCCTGGACTAGCGGGTCTAGCACAGATACGCAGTATTTT. Encoded protein: CASSSWTSGSSTDTQYF.

In this sample, this clonotype turned up many times. This chain connects TRBV28 to TRBJ2-7; the match to TRBD1 covers 9 bases. Trimming at V came to 4 bases and at J to 1 base, leaving 5 bases not matched to a gene. The germline CDR1 and CDR2 sequences are MDHEN and SYDVKM. CDR3 size: 15 residues. CDR3 in DNA: TGTGCCAGCAGTTACAGGGGGCGTAGGTCCTACGAGCAGTACTTC. Protein sequence: CASSYRGRRSYEQYF.

This clonotype was found many times. This chain links TRBV18 with TRBJ2-2, with 9 positions matching TRBD1. V was clipped by 4 bases and J by 3 bases; unmatched bases: 21. This CDR3 region has 21 residues. The germline V gene has CDR1 KGHSH and CDR2 LQKENI. In DNA form, the CDR3 reads TGTGCCAGCTCACGGAAAACGGGACAGGGAATAACGGACCTATACACCGGGGAGCTGTTTTTT. It translates to CASSRKTGQGITDLYTGELFF.

The V call is TRBV27, the J call TRBJ2-3; D unclear. Germline assignment: CDR1 MNHEY and CDR2 SMNVEV (reference sequence). The CDR3 contains 15 residues. V lost 6 bases and J lost 3, with 16 bases in between. CDR3 sequence reads: CASSPSGLGTDTQYF. The CDR3 DNA sequence: TGTGCCAGCAGCCCCTCAGGCCTTGGGACAGATACGCAGTATTTT.

This clonotype has a single count. A much larger clone lies one base from this, so it may be a read error. The chain couples TRBV7-8 to TRBJ2-5; unclear D gene. Germline lookup yields CDR1 SGHVS and CDR2 FQNEAQ. The CDR3 length is 19 residues. V lost 2 bases, J lost 5 bases, and 27 bases lay in between. The CDR3 DNA reads TGTGCCAGCAGCTTAATCCCGGGCAAGGGCTTTCCCATCGTGGAGACCCAGTACTTC. Amino acids: CASSLIPGKGFPIVETQYF. The variable domain in full, with the rest retrieved from reference TRBV7-8 and TRBJ2-5, is GAGVSQSPRYKVAKRGQDVALRCDPISGHVSLFWYQQALGQGPEFLTYFQNEAQLDKSGLPSDRFFAERPEGSVSTLKIQRTQQEDSAVYLCASSLIPGKGFPIVETQYFGPGTRLLVL.

The sample holds a few counts of this clonotype. CDR3 sequence (DNA): TGCGCCAGCAGCCACGGACAGGTCGGGACCTACGAGCAGTACTTC. Its protein product is CASSHGQVGTYEQYF. This rearrangement joins TRBV4-3 to TRBJ2-7; 7 bases agree with TRBD1. CDR1 and CDR2 from the germline V gene are LGHNA and YSLEER. This CDR3 region has 15 residues. V lost 3 bases, J lost 2 bases, and 7 bases stayed unmatched.

J is TRBJ2-1 and V is TRBV3-1; maybe TRBD2 (6 bases). Germline V gene sequence: CDR1 LGHDT, CDR2 YNNKEL (reference sequence). The ends were cut back, 1 base at V and 9 bases at J, with 19 bases in the middle. The CDR3 contains 16 residues. CDR3 sequence (DNA): TGTGCCAGCAGCCAAGTGGGCGGCGGGGTACCGGGTGAGCAGTTCTTC. Translated: CASSQVGGGVPGEQFF.

V and J are TRBV7-9 and TRBJ1-2, with D uncertain. The germline V gene encodes CDR1 SEHNR and CDR2 FQNEAQ (reference sequence). With 4 bases removed from V and 4 bases from J, the gap between germline ends came to 10 bases. The CDR3 is 13 amino acids. CDR3: CASSSTDPYGYTF. CDR3 in DNA: TGTGCCAGCAGCTCGACGGATCCCTATGGCTACACCTTC.

Of note for this clonotype: This may arise from a read error, as a much more abundant clone is one base away. This sequence joins TRBV12-3 or TRBV12-4 and TRBJ1-1; no definite D call. Trimming removed 6 bases at V and 7 bases at J, with 9 bases between. The CDR3 is 11 residues long. CDR3 amino acids: CASSTGSEAFF. CDR3 in DNA: TGTGCCAGCAGCACGGGTAGTGAAGCTTTCTTT.

This clonotype has a count of ten or more. The chain uses TRBV4-3 and TRBJ1-6, with a weak D call TRBD1 (5 bases). CDR1 and CDR2 from the germline V gene are LGHNA and YSLEER. V lost 4 bases and J lost 5, with 15 bases in between. The CDR3 is made up of 16 amino acids. The CDR3 sequence: CASSPSLQTDNSPLHF. The CDR3 nucleotides read TGCGCCAGCAGCCCCTCCCTACAGACAGATAATTCACCCCTCCACTTT.

The table lists this clonotype with a few counts. J is TRBJ2-1 and V is TRBV30; D possibly uses TRBD1 or TRBD2 (6 bases each). The CDR3 is 15 residues long. V gave up 0 bases and J gave up 4 bases, with 13 bases separating them. Looked up from germline, CDR1 is GTSNPN and CDR2 is SVGIG (reference sequence). The CDR3 DNA is TGTGCCTGGAGTGTAATGGCGGGGACATACAATGAGCAGTTCTTC. As protein: CAWSVMAGTYNEQFF.

This clonotype was observed many times. The chain carries TRBV5-1 and TRBJ2-5, with D possibly being TRBD1 (6 bases). The CDR3 totals 14 residues. Germline CDR1 SGHRS, CDR2 YFSETQ. V was pared by 0 bases and J by 7 bases, with 13 bases between. The CDR3 DNA sequence: TGCGCCAGCAGCTTGGATACAGGGATGGGGACCCAGTACTTC. It codes for CASSLDTGMGTQYF.

As concerns this clonotype: A clone one base away is much larger, so this may be a read error. The rearrangement joins TRBV5-4 to TRBJ2-7; D tentatively fits TRBD1 or TRBD2 (5 bases each). This CDR3 is 15 amino acids long. Germline assignment: CDR1 SGHNT and CDR2 YYREEE (reference sequence). The CDR3 reads CASSLRGGRTDEQHF. The CDR3 DNA sequence: TGTGCCAGCAGCTTGCGGGGCGGTCGGACCGACGAGCAGCACTTC. Full variable domain (missing parts from reference TRBV5-4 and TRBJ2-7): ETGVTQSPTHLIKTRGQQVTLRCSSQSGHNTVSWYQQALGQGPQFIFQYYREEENGRGNFPPRFSGLQFPNYSSELNVNALELDDSALYLCASSLRGGRTDEQHFGPGTRLTVT.

CDR3 region: CASSLWSSSGNTIYF. The CDR3 DNA reads as TGTGCCAGCAGCTTGTGGTCGAGCTCTGGAAACACCATATATTTT. V gene TRBV5-6 combines with J gene TRBJ1-3; D gene unclear. Germline CDR1 reads SGHDT; CDR2 reads YYEEEE. CDR3 length: 15 amino acids. Trimming took 1 base from V and 0 from J, leaving 8 bases between them.

This clonotype was detected ten times or more. The chain is built from TRBV7-9 and TRBJ2-4; unclear D gene. Germline values: CDR1 SEHNR, CDR2 FQNEAQ (reference sequence). V was cut by 3 bases and J by 8 bases, with 20 bases left in between. The CDR3 totals 16 residues. CDR3 sequence: CASSLGPDRGTYIQYF. The CDR3 region has the DNA TGTGCCAGCAGCTTGGGCCCGGACCGCGGTACCTACATTCAGTACTTC.

This clonotype was seen repeatedly, ten times or more. CDR3 nucleotide sequence: TGTGCCAGCAGTGAACAGTCAGTATATTCACCCCTCCACTTT. Its translation is CASSEQSVYSPLHF. The chain is built from TRBV27 and TRBJ1-6; no clear D gene. The CDR3 is 14 amino acids. The V gene's germline CDR1 is MNHEY and CDR2 SMNVEV (reference sequence). Between the trimmed V and J ends, which lost 5 bases and 8 bases, there was a span of 13 bases.

This clonotype was detected ten times or more. The rearrangement links TRBV4-1 to TRBJ2-3; D not resolved. Germline assignment: CDR1 MGHRA and CDR2 YSYEKL. The germline V and J ends were trimmed by 0 bases and 6 bases, with 10 bases remaining between them. This CDR3 comprises 14 residues. CDR3: CASSQEWTKDTQYF. CDR3 DNA sequence: TGCGCCAGCAGCCAAGAATGGACGAAGGATACGCAGTATTTT.

The chain recombines TRBV7-6 with TRBJ2-5; possibly TRBD1 or TRBD2 for D (5 bases each). The V gene's germline CDR1 is SGHVS and CDR2 FNYEAQ. Trimming pared 3 bases from V and 3 bases from J, leaving 17 bases between. CDR3 length: 16 amino acids. The CDR3 reads CASSFRLAGRKETQYF. CDR3 in DNA: TGTGCCAGCAGCTTTAGGCTCGCAGGGAGAAAAGAGACCCAGTACTTC.

In its sample, this clonotype was seen many times. The chain combines TRBV4-1 with TRBJ1-1, with D maybe TRBD1 (6 bases). With 4 bases removed from V and 7 bases from J, the gap between germline ends came to 19 bases. Per germline, CDR1 MGHRA and CDR2 YSYEKL. The CDR3 consists of 15 residues. In nucleotides, the CDR3 is TGCGCCAGCAGCCCTATAGGGACAACGGACTATGAAGCTTTCTTT. Its protein product is CASSPIGTTDYEAFF.

About this clonotype itself: A much larger clone differs by one base, so this may be a read error. The chain recombines TRBV6-6 with TRBJ2-7, with D possibly being TRBD1 (6 bases). The CDR3 has 15 amino acids. Germline V gene data show CDR1 as MNHNY and CDR2 as SVGAGI (reference sequence). The CDR3 reads CAGSYSGRGNYEQYF. The CDR3 DNA sequence: TGTGCCGGCAGTTACTCGGGCAGGGGAAACTACGAGCAGTACTTC.

This clonotype was detected ten times or more. This chain connects TRBV7-9 to TRBJ2-5, with D uncertain. CDR1 and CDR2 from the germline V gene are SEHNR and FQNEAQ (reference sequence). Trimming left V 0 bases short and J 5 bases short, with 10 bases between. The CDR3 has 14 residues. In nucleotides, the CDR3 is TGTGCCAGCAGCTTAGCGCCAGCCGGGGAGACCCAGTACTTC. This codes for CASSLAPAGETQYF.